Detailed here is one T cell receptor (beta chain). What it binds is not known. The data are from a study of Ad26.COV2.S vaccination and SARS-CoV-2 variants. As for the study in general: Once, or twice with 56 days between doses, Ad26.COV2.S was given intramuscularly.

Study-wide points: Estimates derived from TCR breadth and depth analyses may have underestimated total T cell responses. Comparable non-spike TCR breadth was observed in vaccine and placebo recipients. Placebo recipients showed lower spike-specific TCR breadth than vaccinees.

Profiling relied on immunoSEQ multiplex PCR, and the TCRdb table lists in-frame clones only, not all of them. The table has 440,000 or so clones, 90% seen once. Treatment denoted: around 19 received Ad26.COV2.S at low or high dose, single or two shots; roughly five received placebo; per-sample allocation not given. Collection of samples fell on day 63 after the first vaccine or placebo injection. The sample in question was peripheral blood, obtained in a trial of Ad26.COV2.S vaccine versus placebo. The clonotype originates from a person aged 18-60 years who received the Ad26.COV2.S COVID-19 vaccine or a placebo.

In DNA form, the CDR3 reads TGTGCCAGCAGCCCGAGGGGATCCCCTACCTACGAGCAGTACTTC. This codes for CASSPRGSPTYEQYF. V is TRBV5-5 and J is TRBJ2-7; D may correspond to TRBD1 or TRBD2 (5 bases each). Germline CDR1 and CDR2: SGHKS and YYEKEE (reference sequence). CDR3 length equals 15 residues. Deletions cut 4 bases from V and 2 bases from J, with 16 bases between.